This TCR beta chain derives from a study of technical replicates of blood from a handful of donors. The repertoire was sequenced with immunoSEQ multiplex PCR; TCRdb's copy has only in-frame clones and lacks some. Found here are 60,000 to 90,000 clones, 85% to 95% of them singletons; the top ten hold 0.35% to 0.45%. This CDR3 spans 18 amino acids. V lost 3 bases to trimming and J lost 1 base; unmatched junction nucleotides: 9. The germline V gene has CDR1 MNHEY and CDR2 SMNVEV (reference sequence). The TCR originated in a human donor in good health. This chain uses TRBV27 with TRBJ2-7; 13 bases are a match to TRBD2. Input material: T cells isolated from PBMCs. In nucleotides, the CDR3 is TGTGCCAGCAGTTTTAGGACTAGCGGGAGCGCGATGTCCTACGAGCAGTACTTC. Its protein product is CASSFRTSGSAMSYEQYF.